The clone carrying this TCR beta chain was seen a few times. Its target is not known. This table comes from immunoSEQ multiplex PCR, and its TCRdb copy is limited to in-frame clones, with some not included. The sample includes 140,000 to 150,000 clones, 80% to 95% of them seen just once. The CDR3 is 15 residues long. V lost 2 bases and J lost 4; bases outside the gene matches: 6. The germline V gene has CDR1 MNHNS and CDR2 SASEGT. This entry is derived from a study of T cell responses to AZD1222 COVID-19 vaccine. The wider study: Timing groups of about 4 and about 12 weeks for second doses were pooled. Study-wide results and limits: Baseline serostatus was positive in only six or seven AZD1222 recipients. Of spike-specific TCRs, nearly half reportedly target regions left unmutated in variants.

The sample in question was peripheral blood, obtained on day 0 of AZD1222 vaccination. The sequence derives from an adult in good health. The chain has TRBV6-1 and TRBJ1-2; 8 bases align to TRBD1. The DNA of the CDR3 is TGTGCCAGCAGTGAATCTACAGGGGGGGGCTATGGCTACACCTTC. This encodes CASSESTGGGYGYTF.